This T cell receptor (beta chain) was sequenced in a study of regulatory T cells in long-lasting Graves disease. General study points: TCR diversity was lower in persistent Graves' patients than in newly diagnosed ones.

The time point denotes: newly diagnosed GD, antithyroid drugs for less than 3 months. PBMCs provided the RNA from which the TCR library was made. There are 16 residues in the CDR3. The junction had 11 bases not matched to a gene; V was cut back by 7 bases and J by 0 bases. Building of the TCR beta libraries involved iRepertoire HTBI primers and Arm-PCR of CDR3 regions. TCRdb re-derived calls from the multiplex PCR reads in MiXCR, one entry per CDR3 protein. The repertoire includes roughly 520,000 distinct CDR3 sequences, about 12% of them detected once, and over 7% sits in the top ten. Details on this clonotype: What it binds is unknown.

These same records also appear under a second study, on T cells in Graves' hyperthyroidism and ophthalmopathy. That work adds: The patients, who ranged from 18 to 65 in age, presented with newly diagnosed hyperthyroidism lasting under 2 months. HTBI primers were employed in a first-round RT-PCR of the TCR CDR3.

The source is a woman in her twenties or thirties with Graves disease. The chain joins TRBV12-3 or TRBV12-4 to TRBJ1-1; 7 bases align to TRBD1. The source material was peripheral blood mononuclear cells (PBMCs), sampled at new diagnosis, from a patient treated with antithyroid drugs. The CDR3 spells CASNTGAGTVNTEAFF. CDR3 DNA: TGTGCCAGCAACACAGGGGCAGGAACCGTGAACACTGAAGCTTTCTTT.